The 28 T cell receptor beta chains below come from one sample, sequenced in a study of metastatic and nonmetastatic thyroid tumors. Each patient came to thyroid surgery without any prior treatment (of any kind). TCRdb redid the clone calls on the PCR reads using MiXCR. The sample has about 59,000 clones; 25% to 30% are singletons. Material for sequencing was blood. The receptors shown here come from a female donor with papillary thyroid cancer or a benign thyroid nodule (not recorded which). Some clones in this sample may be carry-over from other donors' samples.

Here the CDR3 reads CASSLGGGSSWAFF. The CDR3 nucleotides read TGTGCCAGCAGTTTAGGGGGAGGATCTAGTTGGGCTTTCTTT. This rearrangement joins TRBV27 to TRBJ1-1, with a possible D match to TRBD1 (5 bases). This CDR3 spans 14 amino acids. V lost 2 bases and J 11 bases, leaving 18 bases between the germline ends. Germline V gene lookup returns CDR1 MNHEY and CDR2 SMNVEV (reference sequence).

This clone was counted between two and nine times. This sequence joins TRBV12-3 or TRBV12-4 and TRBJ2-2; 7 bases line up with TRBD1. The CDR3 sequence is 14 residues long. The V gene end was trimmed by 3 bases and the J gene end by 4 bases; junction bases not matched to a gene: 2. In DNA, the CDR3 is TGTGCCAGCAGTTTGTCAGGGGGCACCGGGGAGCTGTTTTTT. This translates into CASSLSGGTGELFF.

V usage is TRBV12-3 or TRBV12-4 and J usage is TRBJ2-7; D might be TRBD2 (6 bases). This CDR3 spans 15 amino acids. Trimming shortened V by 0 bases and J by 7 bases, and 16 bases separated the two germline ends. The CDR3 reads CASSLALASRGEQYF. CDR3 sequence (DNA): TGTGCCAGCAGTTTAGCGCTAGCGTCGAGGGGTGAGCAGTACTTC.

This clone was recorded a few times. One end of the junction fails to match germline, which may point to a read error. The chain has TRBV12-3 or TRBV12-4 and TRBJ1-1; 8 bases are a match to TRBD1. The CDR3 is made up of 14 amino acids. CDR3 DNA sequence: TGTGCCGGCAGTTTAACCCCGAAACAGGGGGGGGCTTTCTTT. It is translated as CAGSLTPKQGGAFF.

This clone has a count of ten or more. The chain employs TRBV18 and TRBJ2-3; TRBD2 might be the D (6 bases). Deletions cut 5 bases from V and 15 bases from J, with 15 bases between. Germline V CDR1 and CDR2: KGHSH, LQKENI. This CDR3 has 11 amino acids. CDR3 region: CASSFGTDPYF. CDR3 sequence (DNA): TGTGCCAGCTCATTCGGGACTGACCCATATTTT.

This clone was counted only a few times. This chain links TRBV11-2 with TRBJ1-2; TRBD1 might be the D (5 bases). V was trimmed by 8 bases and J by 4 bases, leaving 20 bases between them. There are 15 residues in the CDR3. Germline V lookup: CDR1 SGHAT, CDR2 FQNNGV. CDR3 in DNA: TGTGCCAGCCGAGTTTGGGACTCCGCCCCCTATGGCTACACCTTC. This codes for CASRVWDSAPYGYTF.

As regards this clone: Relative to the germline gene, one junction end is altered; a read error may explain this. This chain uses TRBV2 with TRBJ1-2; maybe TRBD1 (6 bases). CDR3 length: 10 residues. CDR1 is SNHLY and CDR2 is FYNNEI in the germline V gene. The DNA of the CDR3 is TGTGCCAGCAGTGACCTTGGACAGCTCTTC. Protein: CASSDLGQLF.

The V and J genes are TRBV12-3 or TRBV12-4 and TRBJ2-2, with D perhaps TRBD1 (6 bases). CDR3 size: 15 residues. Between the trimmed V and J ends, which lost 6 bases and 4 bases, there was a span of 15 bases. CDR3 DNA: TGTGCCAGCAGCCCACAGGGCCGGGGCACCGGGGAGCTGTTTTTT. Encoded protein: CASSPQGRGTGELFF.

This clone has more than one count but fewer than ten. A read error is possible here, since a much larger clone lies one base away. The sample carries other DNA sequences with the same CDR3. The CDR3 region has the DNA TGTGCCAGCAGTTTATCAGGGGGCGAGCAGTACTTC. Protein product: CASSLSGGEQYF. The genes are TRBV28 and TRBJ2-7, with 7 nucleotides matching TRBD1. CDR1 is MDHEN, CDR2 SYDVKM, per germline. After removal of 1 base from V and 6 bases from J, the junction contained 0 bases not matched to a gene. This CDR3 has 12 residues.

This clone was counted between two and nine times. This rearrangement joins TRBV2 to TRBJ1-1; TRBD1 might be the D (5 bases). V was pared by 6 bases and J by 10 bases, with 18 bases between. CDR1 is SNHLY, CDR2 FYNNEI, per germline. This CDR3 is 13 amino acids long. CDR3 coding DNA: TGTGCCAGCAGGGGGGACTCCCAGGGACGAGCTTTCTTT. Amino acids: CASRGDSQGRAFF.

The table lists this clone with many counts. This CDR3 is also generated by other DNA sequences in the sample. This CDR3 reads CASSLRAGADTDTQYF. The CDR3 coding sequence is TGTGCCAGCTCCTTAAGAGCGGGAGCCGACACAGATACGCAGTATTTT. The chain is built from TRBV2 and TRBJ2-3; TRBD2 agrees at 8 bases. Per germline, CDR1 SNHLY and CDR2 FYNNEI. The CDR3 is 16 residues long. The V gene end was trimmed by 8 bases and the J gene end by 2 bases; junction bases not matched to a gene: 12.

The genes are TRBV20-1 and TRBJ1-3; 7 positions agree with TRBD1. The germline gives CDR1 DFQATT, CDR2 SNEGSKA (reference sequence). The CDR3 contains 16 residues. The junction had 6 bases not matched to a gene; V was cut back by 1 base and J by 0 bases. The CDR3 region is CSARAQDRDSGNTIYF. CDR3 DNA sequence: TGCAGTGCTAGAGCCCAAGACAGGGACTCTGGAAACACCATATATTTT.

This clone was seen only once. V and J are TRBV20-1 and TRBJ1-5; a weak D match, TRBD1 (6 bases). The length of the CDR3 is 16 residues. With 0 bases removed from V and 4 bases from J, the gap between germline ends came to 16 bases. Germline V gene lookup returns CDR1 DFQATT and CDR2 SNEGSKA (reference sequence). This chain's CDR3 is CSARDLQKGGNQPQHF. CDR3 coding DNA: TGCAGTGCTAGAGATCTGCAGAAGGGGGGAAATCAGCCCCAGCATTTT.

This clone has at least ten counts. The gene calls are TRBV7-9 and TRBJ2-6, with D perhaps TRBD1 or TRBD2 (5 bases each). Germline V lookup: CDR1 SEHNR, CDR2 FQNEAQ (reference sequence). Trimming left V 7 bases short and J 0 bases short, with 19 bases between. The CDR3 spans 18 residues. The CDR3 DNA reads as TGTGCCAGCATCCCAAGGGGCTGGGAGCCCTCTGGGGCCAACGTCCTGACTTTC. Encoded protein: CASIPRGWEPSGANVLTF.

The chain recombines TRBV5-1 with TRBJ1-2; 7 bases are shared with TRBD1. This CDR3 comprises 14 residues. The V gene's germline CDR1 is SGHRS and CDR2 YFSETQ. Trimming removed 4 bases from V and 0 bases from J; junction bases left unmatched: 3. CDR3: CASSRDSSNYGYTF. The CDR3 coding sequence is TGCGCCAGCAGCCGGGACAGTTCTAACTATGGCTACACCTTC.

This clone appeared a single time. The chain carries TRBV18 and TRBJ1-3; the D gene is possibly TRBD1 (6 bases). The V gene's germline CDR1 is KGHSH and CDR2 LQKENI. The V end was cut by 3 bases, the J end by 4 bases, with 13 bases between. The CDR3 covers 15 residues. CDR3 sequence reads: CASSPTGTPGNTIYF. The CDR3 bases are TGTGCCAGCTCACCTACAGGGACACCCGGAAACACCATATATTTT. Complete variable domain (other parts from reference TRBV18 and TRBJ1-3): NAGVMQNPRHLVRRRGQEARLRCSPMKGHSHVYWYRQLPEEGLKFMVYLQKENIIDESGMPKERFSAEFPKEGPSILRIQQVVRGDSAAYFCASSPTGTPGNTIYFGEGSWLTVV.

This clone was found many times. V usage is TRBV3-1 and J usage is TRBJ1-1; unclear D gene. Germline V CDR1 and CDR2: LGHDT, YNNKEL (reference sequence). The CDR3 loop spans 12 amino acids. V was pared by 2 bases and J by 6 bases, with 7 bases between. DNA of the CDR3: TGTGCCAGCAGCCAAAGGCCCTCTGAAGCTTTCTTT. It specifies CASSQRPSEAFF.

By sample share, this clone is medium-sized. The CDR3 sequence: CASSLSLAGAGEQFF. Written as DNA, the CDR3 is TGTGCCAGCAGTTTATCCCTAGCGGGAGCCGGTGAGCAGTTCTTC. The J gene is TRBJ2-1, the V gene TRBV12-3 or TRBV12-4, with TRBD2 matching over 10 bases. CDR3 length: 15 residues. J gave up 9 bases and V 2 bases, and 7 bases lay outside the gene matches.

The chain has TRBV6-1 and TRBJ2-7; D gene uncertain. This CDR3 has 14 amino acids. In germline, CDR1 is MNHNS, CDR2 SASEGT. Between the trimmed V and J ends, which lost 6 bases and 8 bases, there was a span of 20 bases. In DNA form, the CDR3 reads TGTGCCAGCAGCCCGCCGCCAGCTCCCTGGCAGCAGTACTTC. It is translated as CASSPPPAPWQQYF.

This clone was seen more than once but under ten times. The V gene is TRBV28, the J gene TRBJ2-2, with 8 positions matching TRBD2. In germline, CDR1 is MDHEN, CDR2 SYDVKM. V trimming: 6 bases; J trimming: 4 bases; junction bases outside the gene matches: 7. The CDR3 extends over 15 amino acids. In DNA, the CDR3 is TGTGCCAGCAGGAATAGCGGGATCCCCACCGGGGAGCTGTTTTTT. Amino acid sequence: CASRNSGIPTGELFF. The entire variable domain, with the rest obtained from reference TRBV28 and TRBJ2-2, is as follows: DVKVTQSSRYLVKRTGEKVFLECVQDMDHENMFWYRQDPGLGLRLIYFSYDVKMKEKGDIPEGYSVSREKKERFSLILESASTNQTSMYLCASRNSGIPTGELFFGEGSRLTVL.

The chain employs TRBV11-1 and TRBJ2-1; D gene uncertain. V lost 2 bases and J 4 bases, leaving 18 bases between the germline ends. Germline values: CDR1 SGHAT, CDR2 FQDESV (reference sequence). The CDR3 is made up of 17 amino acids. The CDR3 is CASSLRLPSAPYNEQFF. The CDR3 DNA follows: TGTGCCAGCAGCTTAAGGTTGCCTTCAGCCCCTTACAATGAGCAGTTCTTC.

This clone was seen a handful of times. The chain is built from TRBV2 and TRBJ2-5; possibly TRBD2 for D (5 bases). V lost 6 bases and J lost 1, with 15 bases in between. The CDR3 totals 15 residues. Germline lookup yields CDR1 SNHLY and CDR2 FYNNEI. DNA of the CDR3: TGTGCCAGCAGAGGTACCTTAGCGTCCCAAGAGACCCAGTACTTC. Its translation: CASRGTLASQETQYF.

In this sample, this clone turned up a few times. The J gene is TRBJ2-1, the V gene TRBV27; D remains unclear. The CDR3 is made up of 13 amino acids. From germline, CDR1 is MNHEY and CDR2 SMNVEV (reference sequence). V lost 5 bases to trimming and J lost 3 bases, with 8 bases between them. The CDR3 is CASSPLFYNEQFF. CDR3 coding DNA: TGTGCCAGCAGTCCGTTATTCTACAATGAGCAGTTCTTC.

This clone was observed a single time. This CDR3 is also generated by other DNA sequences in the sample. V and J are TRBV11-2 and TRBJ2-1; D remains unclear. The CDR3 is made up of 13 amino acids. V lost 2 bases and J 6 bases, leaving 8 bases between the germline ends. Germline V gene data show CDR1 as SGHAT and CDR2 as FQNNGV. The CDR3 DNA reads as TGTGCCAGCAGCTTATCAAGTCTCAATGAGCAGTTCTTC. Protein sequence: CASSLSSLNEQFF. The variable domain in full, with the rest retrieved from reference TRBV11-2 and TRBJ2-1, is EAGVAQSPRYKIIEKRQSVAFWCNPISGHATLYWYQQILGQGPKLLIQFQNNGVVDDSQLPKDRFSAERLKGVDSTLKIQPAKLEDSAVYLCASSLSSLNEQFFGPGTRLTVL.

The V and J genes are TRBV12-3 or TRBV12-4 and TRBJ1-5; 8 bases match TRBD1. V lost 6 bases, J lost 3 bases, and 7 bases stayed unmatched. The CDR3 is made up of 15 amino acids. CDR3 in amino acids: CASSLTGAPNQPQHF. The CDR3 DNA reads TGTGCCAGCAGCCTGACAGGGGCCCCCAATCAGCCCCAGCATTTT.

This clone was picked up a small number of times. The chain uses TRBV6-1 and TRBJ1-2; D is undetermined. Germline CDR1 reads MNHNS; CDR2 reads SASEGT. There are 10 residues in the CDR3. Trimming took 8 bases from V and 6 from J, leaving 7 bases between them. The DNA for the CDR3 is TGTGCCAGCTGGAATCATGGCTACACCTTC. As protein: CASWNHGYTF.

This clone was recorded only once. The chain is built from TRBV11-3 and TRBJ2-7; 8 positions match TRBD2. V shed 5 bases, J shed 3 bases, and the junction held 6 bases outside the gene matches. CDR1 is SGHNT and CDR2 is YENEEA in the germline V gene. This CDR3 has 14 residues. The CDR3 nucleotides read TGTGCCAGCAGCCCGGGGGGGACTAACTACGAGCAGTACTTC. Translating gives CASSPGGTNYEQYF.

The V gene is TRBV30, the J gene TRBJ2-6; D not resolved. The CDR3 has 16 residues. V dropped 4 bases and J dropped 0 bases, with 13 bases sitting between them. Germline V CDR1 and CDR2: GTSNPN, SVGIG (reference sequence). The CDR3 spells CAWISFLSSGANVLTF. Here the CDR3 DNA reads TGTGCCTGGATCAGCTTTTTAAGCTCTGGGGCCAACGTCCTGACTTTC.